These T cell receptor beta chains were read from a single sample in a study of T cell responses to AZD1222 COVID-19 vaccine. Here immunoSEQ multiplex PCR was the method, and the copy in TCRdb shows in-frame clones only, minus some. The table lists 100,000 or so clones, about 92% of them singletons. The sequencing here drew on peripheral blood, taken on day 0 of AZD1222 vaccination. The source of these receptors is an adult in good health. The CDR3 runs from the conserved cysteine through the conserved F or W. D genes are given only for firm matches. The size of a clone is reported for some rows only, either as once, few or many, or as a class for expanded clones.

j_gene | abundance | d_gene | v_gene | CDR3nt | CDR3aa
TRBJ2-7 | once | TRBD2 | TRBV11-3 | TGTGCCAGCAGAGTCCGGGACTGGGGAGGGGAGCAGTACTTC | CASRVRDWGGEQYF
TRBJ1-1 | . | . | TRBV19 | TGTGCCAGTAGTATCCTCGGGCTGAGATCGGTGGGGGACACTGAAGCTTTCTTT | CASSILGLRSVGDTEAFF
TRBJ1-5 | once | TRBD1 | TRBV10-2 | TGCGCCAGCAGCTGGGACAGGGAGAGTCAGCCCCAGCATTTT | CASSWDRESQPQHF
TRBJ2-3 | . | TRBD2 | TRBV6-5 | TGTGCCAGCAGCCTCCAACGGGGGGAAACAGATACGCAGTATTTT | CASSLQRGETDTQYF
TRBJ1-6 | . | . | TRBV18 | TGTGCCAGCTCACTGGAGGGAGGGTTGAATAATTCACCCCTCCACTTT | CASSLEGGLNNSPLHF
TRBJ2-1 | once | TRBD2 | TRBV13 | TGTGCCAGCAGCTCTAGGTCGGGACTAGTTTCCTACAATGAGCAGTTCTTC | CASSSRSGLVSYNEQFF
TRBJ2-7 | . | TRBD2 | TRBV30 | TGTGCCTGGAGTAAGGGGAGGGTCTACGAGCAGTACTTC | CAWSKGRVYEQYF
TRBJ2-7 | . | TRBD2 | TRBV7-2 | TGTGCCAGCAGCTTAGAATCGGGGGGGCCGTACGAGCAGTACTTC | CASSLESGGPYEQYF
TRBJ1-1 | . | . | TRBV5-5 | TGTGCCAGCAGCTTGGTGGGGGGCGGCACTGAAGCTTTCTTT | CASSLVGGGTEAFF
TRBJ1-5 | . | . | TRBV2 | TGTGCCAGCAGTGAAGCGTGGAGCAATCAGCCCCAGCATTTT | CASSEAWSNQPQHF
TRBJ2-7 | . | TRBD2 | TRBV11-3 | TGTGCCAGCAGCTTAGGTAGCGGGGAATACTACGAGCAGTACTTC | CASSLGSGEYYEQYF
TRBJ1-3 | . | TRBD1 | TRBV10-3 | TGTGCCAGTCAAGGTGGGACAGGGCATGGAAACACCATATATTTT | CASQGGTGHGNTIYF
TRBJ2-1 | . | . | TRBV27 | TGTGCCAGACCTGCCGGCGGATCCTACAATGAGCAGTTCTTC | CARPAGGSYNEQFF
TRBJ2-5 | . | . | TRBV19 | TGTGCCAGTAGTAGCCCCGGTCAAGAGACCCAGTACTTC | CASSSPGQETQYF
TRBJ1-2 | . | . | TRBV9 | TGTGCCAGCAGCGTAGGAGGAGGGCGGGGATCCTATGGCTACACCTTC | CASSVGGGRGSYGYTF
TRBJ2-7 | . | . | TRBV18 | TGTGCCAGCTCACCCGGGACAAACTCCTACGAGCAGTACTTC | CASSPGTNSYEQYF
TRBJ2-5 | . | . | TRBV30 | TGTGCCTGGGCAGTGGGCAGGGTGTCTGGGGCCCAGTACTTC | CAWAVGRVSGAQYF
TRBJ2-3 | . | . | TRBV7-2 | TGTGCCAGCAGCCCCCGCCCGGGTGGCAGGAGCACAGATACGCAGTATTTT | CASSPRPGGRSTDTQYF
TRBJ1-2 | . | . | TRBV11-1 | TGTGCCAGCAGCTTAGAGGAAGGAAGGTATGGCTACACCTTC | CASSLEEGRYGYTF
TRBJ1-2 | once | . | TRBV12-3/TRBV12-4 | TGTGCCAGCAGTTTTTACGGGTCTGGCTACACCTTC | CASSFYGSGYTF
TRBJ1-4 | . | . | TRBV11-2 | TGTGCCAGCAGCACCCTTGACAGGAAGGAACGAAAACTGTTTTTT | CASSTLDRKERKLFF
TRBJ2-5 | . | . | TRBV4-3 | TGCGCCAGCAGCCAAGGGTTAATACCCCAAGAGACCCAGTACTTC | CASSQGLIPQETQYF
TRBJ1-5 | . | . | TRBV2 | TGTGCCAGCAGCCAACAGGGTTCCAATCAGCCCCAGCATTTT | CASSQQGSNQPQHF
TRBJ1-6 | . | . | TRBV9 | TGTGCCAGCAGCGTAGCAGGGGTGGGTTCACCCCTCCACTTT | CASSVAGVGSPLHF
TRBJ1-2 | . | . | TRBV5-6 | TGTGCCAGCAGCCTGGGACACCGGGGGCGTTATGGCTACACCTTC | CASSLGHRGRYGYTF
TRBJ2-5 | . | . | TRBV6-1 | TGTGCCAGCAGTGAAGGAGAGACCCAGTACTTC | CASSEGETQYF
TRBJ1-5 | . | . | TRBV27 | TGTGCCAGCAGTACCAGCCCGGAGGATAGCAATCAGCCCCAGCATTTT | CASSTSPEDSNQPQHF
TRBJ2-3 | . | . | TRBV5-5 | TGTGCCAGCAGCTTGGGCCCTAGAGTATTCGCAGATACGCAGTATTTT | CASSLGPRVFADTQYF
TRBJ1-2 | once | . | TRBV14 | TGTGCCAGCAGTGCGACGGGACGGAGCTATGGCTACACCTTC | CASSATGRSYGYTF
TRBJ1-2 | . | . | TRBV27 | TGTGCCAGCTGTTTAGGGCGACAGAGCTATGGCTACACCTTC | CASCLGRQSYGYTF
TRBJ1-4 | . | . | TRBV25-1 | TGTGCCAGCAGTGACCCCTCTGCCATTAATGAAAAACTGTTTTTT | CASSDPSAINEKLFF
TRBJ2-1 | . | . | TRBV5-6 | TGTGCCAGCAGCTTGGCCGGCAGCTCCTACAATGAGCAGTTCTTC | CASSLAGSSYNEQFF
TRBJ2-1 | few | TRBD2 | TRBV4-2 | TGTGCCAGCAGCCAAGAAGAACTAGCGGAATCCTACAATGAGCAGTTCTTC | CASSQEELAESYNEQFF
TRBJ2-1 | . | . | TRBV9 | TGTGCCAGCACCTTCGGCTCCGCTGGCAATGAGCAGTTCTTC | CASTFGSAGNEQFF
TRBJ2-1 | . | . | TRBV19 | TGTGCCAGTAGAACCAACAATGAGCAGTTCTTC | CASRTNNEQFF
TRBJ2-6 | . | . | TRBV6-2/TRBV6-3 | TGTGCCAGCAGTTACTCGATGGGGGCTTCGGGGGCCAACGTCCTGACTTTC | CASSYSMGASGANVLTF
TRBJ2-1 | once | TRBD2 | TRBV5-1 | TGCGCCAGCAGCTTGGTGGCTAGCGGGAGCTACAATGAGCAGTTCTTC | CASSLVASGSYNEQFF
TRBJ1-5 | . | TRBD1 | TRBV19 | TGTGCCAGTAGTAGGACAGGGGAGAGGAATCAGCCCCAGCATTTT | CASSRTGERNQPQHF
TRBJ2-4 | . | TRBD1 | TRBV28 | TGTGCCAGCAGTCTACAGGGGGCTGGGACCAAAAACATTCAGTACTTC | CASSLQGAGTKNIQYF
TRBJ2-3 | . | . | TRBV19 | TGTGCCAGTAGTATAGGGACGGGGGCCACAGATACGCAGTATTTT | CASSIGTGATDTQYF
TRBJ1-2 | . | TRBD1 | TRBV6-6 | TGTGCCAGCGGGACAGGGAAAAACTATGGCTACACCTTC | CASGTGKNYGYTF